This record covers a single T cell receptor beta chain. Treatment specified: 15 to 20 received Ad26.COV2.S at low or high dose, single or two shots; about 5 received placebo; per-sample allocation not given. The study sampled participants on day 63 after the first vaccine or placebo injection. Participants' vaccine, an Ad26 vector, delivered Wuhan-strain SARS-CoV-2 spike. The data are from a study of Ad26.COV2.S vaccination and SARS-CoV-2 variants. The data were produced by immunoSEQ multiplex PCR, yet TCRdb's version contains in-frame clones alone and is incomplete. The data hold about 480,000 clones, with 70% to 90% observed a single time. This CDR3 comprises 17 residues. Looked up from germline, CDR1 is SGHNT and CDR2 is YENEEA. Losses at the gene ends were 4 bases for V and 2 bases for J; bases not matched to a gene: 14.

This receptor was obtained from a person aged 18-60 years who received the Ad26.COV2.S COVID-19 vaccine or a placebo. The genes are TRBV11-3 and TRBJ2-7, with 7 nucleotides matching TRBD2. This sample comprised peripheral blood, obtained in a trial of Ad26.COV2.S vaccine versus placebo. CDR3 sequence: CASSSDPWAGEPYEQYF. CDR3 in DNA: TGTGCCAGCAGCTCAGACCCGTGGGCGGGAGAGCCCTACGAGCAGTACTTC.